The 5 T cell receptor beta chains in this list originate from one sample, sequenced in a study of vaccination effects on CD4 cells after COVID-19. No antigens are known for them. The ViraFEST assay expanded antigen-specific CD4+ T cells with viral peptide pools before sequencing. Cells that had been cultured for roughly 9 days were the source of isolated CD4+ T cells. Participants got two doses of BNT162b2 or mRNA-1273 vaccine. Sequenced by immunoSEQ multiplex PCR; TCRdb stores in-frame clones only, minus some. Altogether approximately 65,000 clones are present, about 67% being singletons, with the ten largest covering 1.5% to 1.7%. The sample consisted of CD4+ T cells from PBMCs cultured with HCoV-229E spike peptides, taken after COVID-19 vaccination. Source of these receptors: a human donor who received a COVID-19 vaccine.

CDR3 protein: CASSYSKSPNQPQHF. Here the CDR3 DNA reads TGTGCCAGCAGTTACTCGAAGTCTCCCAATCAGCCCCAGCATTTT. This chain connects TRBV6-5 to TRBJ1-5; D is unresolved. The CDR3 covers 15 residues. V was pared by 0 bases and J by 3 bases, with 9 bases between. Germline V gene data show CDR1 as MNHEY and CDR2 as SVGAGI.

In DNA, the CDR3 is TGTGCCAGCAGAACAACCGGGACGGGCAATAGGGAGCAGTTCTTC. The encoded protein is CASRTTGTGNREQFF. The V call is TRBV28, the J call TRBJ2-1; D tentatively reads TRBD1 or TRBD2 (5 bases each). V shed 6 bases and J shed 10 bases, with 22 bases lying between them. CDR1 is MDHEN, CDR2 SYDVKM, per germline. The CDR3 is made up of 15 amino acids.

The CDR3: CASSPSGTGETQYF. The DNA for the CDR3 is TGTGCCAGCTCACCGTCAGGGACGGGGGAGACCCAGTACTTC. The chain employs TRBV18 and TRBJ2-5; either TRBD1 or TRBD2 may fit D (5 bases each). The germline V gene has CDR1 KGHSH and CDR2 LQKENI. V lost 3 bases and J lost 5, with 13 bases in between. CDR3 length: 14 amino acids.

Only a few counts were recorded for this clone. The rearrangement joins TRBV24-1 to TRBJ1-2; 10 bases map to TRBD1. The CDR3 totals 16 residues. Germline CDR1 is KGHDR and CDR2 is SFDVKD. Unmatched junction bases numbered 8, after V lost 2 bases and J lost 6 bases. The CDR3 is CATSDSRGGTGDGYTF. The CDR3 DNA is TGTGCCACCAGTGATTCCCGGGGGGGGACAGGGGATGGCTACACCTTC.

The rearrangement uses TRBV18 and TRBJ2-2; D is unresolved. V lost 3 bases and J 1 base, leaving 9 bases between the germline ends. The germline gives CDR1 KGHSH, CDR2 LQKENI. CDR3 length: 15 amino acids. The chain's CDR3 is CASSPGNKNTGELFF. The CDR3 DNA sequence: TGTGCCAGCTCACCTGGGAATAAGAACACCGGGGAGCTGTTTTTT.